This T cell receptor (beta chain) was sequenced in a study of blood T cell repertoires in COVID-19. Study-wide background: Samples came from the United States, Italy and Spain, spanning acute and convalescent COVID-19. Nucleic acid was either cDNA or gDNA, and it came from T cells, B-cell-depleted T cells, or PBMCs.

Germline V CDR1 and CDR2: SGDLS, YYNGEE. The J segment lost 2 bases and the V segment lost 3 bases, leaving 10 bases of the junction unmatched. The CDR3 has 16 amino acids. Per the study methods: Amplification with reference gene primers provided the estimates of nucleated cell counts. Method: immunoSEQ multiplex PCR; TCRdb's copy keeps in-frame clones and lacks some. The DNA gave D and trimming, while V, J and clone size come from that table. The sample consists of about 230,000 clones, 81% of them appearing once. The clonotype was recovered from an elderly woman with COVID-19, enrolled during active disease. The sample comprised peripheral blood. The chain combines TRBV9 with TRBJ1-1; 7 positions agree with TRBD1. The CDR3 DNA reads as TGTGCCAGCAGCGCCCGTCCTGGGACAGCCAACACTGAAGCTTTCTTT. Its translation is CASSARPGTANTEAFF.